The clone carrying this T cell receptor (beta chain) was found a few times. Its antigen is not known. The data were obtained in a study of beta chain features in type 1 diabetes. Broader study findings: In all four CD4+ subsets, TCRB CDR3 length was significantly, moderately reduced in type 1 diabetes.

This CDR3 region has 14 residues. Germline lookup yields CDR1 GTSNPN and CDR2 SVGIG (reference sequence). Trimming took 0 bases from V and 1 from J, leaving 9 bases between them. Expressed TCRB transcripts were sequenced after all isolated RNA was converted to cDNA. Measured with immunoSEQ multiplex PCR; TCRdb has only the in-frame clones, and not every one. The sample lists 620,000 or so clones, roughly 16% occurring once. V is TRBV30 and J is TRBJ1-1; a weak D match, TRBD1 (6 bases). The sequenced material came from naive CD4+ T cells from blood. The receptor comes from a young man in good health. In nucleotides, the CDR3 is TGTGCCTGGAGTGTACGGGGGCAGAACACTGAAGCTTTCTTT. It specifies CAWSVRGQNTEAFF.